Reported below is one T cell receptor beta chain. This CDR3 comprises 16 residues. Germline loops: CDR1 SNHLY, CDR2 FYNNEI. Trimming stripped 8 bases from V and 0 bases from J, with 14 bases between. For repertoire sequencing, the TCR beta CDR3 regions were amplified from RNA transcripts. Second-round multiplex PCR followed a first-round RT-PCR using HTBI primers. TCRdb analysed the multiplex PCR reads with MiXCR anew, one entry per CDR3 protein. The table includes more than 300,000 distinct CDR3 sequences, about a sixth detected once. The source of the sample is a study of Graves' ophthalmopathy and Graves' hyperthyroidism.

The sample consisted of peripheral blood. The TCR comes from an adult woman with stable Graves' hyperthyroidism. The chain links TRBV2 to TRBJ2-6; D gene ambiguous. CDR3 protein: CASGKRSVSGANVLTF. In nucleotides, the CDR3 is TGTGCCAGCGGGAAGCGAAGCGTCTCTGGGGCCAACGTCCTGACTTTC.